This TCR beta chain was retrieved from a study of blood T cells in healthy people across ages. A sample-barcoded 5' primer and a J-beta primer mix were used in a second PCR of about 6 to 11 cycles. TCRdb reprocessed the 5' RACE reads via MiXCR and lists one record per CDR3 protein. Of hundreds of thousands of distinct CDR3 sequences listed, 32% are singletons. This CDR3 contains 17 residues. Germline CDR1 is MNHNS and CDR2 is SASEGT. V lost 6 bases and J lost 1; bases outside the gene matches: 14. The V call is TRBV6-1, the J call TRBJ2-5; 7 bases line up with TRBD1. The TCR was taken from a woman aged 80 or over in good health. Sequenced input: blood. CDR3 sequence reads: CASSPNRDRIPQETQYF. CDR3 bases: TGTGCCAGCAGCCCAAACCGGGACAGAATCCCCCAAGAGACCCAGTACTTC.